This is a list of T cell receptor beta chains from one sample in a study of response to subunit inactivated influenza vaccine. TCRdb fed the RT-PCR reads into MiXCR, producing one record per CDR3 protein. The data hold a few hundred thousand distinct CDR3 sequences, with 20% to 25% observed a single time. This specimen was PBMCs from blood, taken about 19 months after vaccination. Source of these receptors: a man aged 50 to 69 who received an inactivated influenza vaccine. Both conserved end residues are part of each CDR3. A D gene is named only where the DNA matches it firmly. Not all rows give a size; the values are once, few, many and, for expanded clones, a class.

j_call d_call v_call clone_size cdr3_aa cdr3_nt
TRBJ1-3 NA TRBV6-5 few CASSSLRGHTGNTIYF TGTGCCAGCAGTTCTTTACGTGGCCACACGGGAAACACCATATATTTT
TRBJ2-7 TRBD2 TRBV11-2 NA CASSSHRGTAGTSLYEQYF TGTGCCAGCAGCTCGCACCGTGGGACGGCCGGGACTAGTCTCTACGAGCAGTACTTC
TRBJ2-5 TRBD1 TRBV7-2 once CASSPIGQGAYRETQYF TGTGCCAGCAGCCCGATCGGACAGGGGGCTTATCGAGAGACCCAGTACTTC
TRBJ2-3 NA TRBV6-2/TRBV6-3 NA CASSYRRADTQYF TGTGCCAGCAGTTACAGGCGGGCAGATACGCAGTATTTT
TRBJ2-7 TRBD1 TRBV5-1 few CASSLEVATGVNEQYF TGCGCCAGCAGCTTGGAAGTTGCGACAGGGGTAAACGAGCAGTACTTC
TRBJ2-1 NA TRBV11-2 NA CASSLEGTHYNEQFF TGTGCCAGCAGCTTAGAGGGGACGCATTACAATGAGCAGTTCTTC
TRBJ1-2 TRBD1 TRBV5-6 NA CASRETGSYGYTF TGTGCCAGCAGGGAGACAGGGAGCTATGGCTACACCTTC
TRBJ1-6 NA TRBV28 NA CASSSPGFGNSPLHF TGTGCCAGCAGTTCCCCAGGGTTCGGGAATTCACCCCTCCACTTT
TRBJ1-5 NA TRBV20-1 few CSARVDSYSNQPQHF TGCAGTGCTAGAGTGGACAGTTATAGCAATCAGCCCCAGCATTTT
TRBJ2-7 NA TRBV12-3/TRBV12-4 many CASSSTYEQYF TGTGCCAGCAGCTCCACCTACGAGCAGTACTTC
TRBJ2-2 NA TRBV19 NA CASSRETANTGELFF TGTGCCAGTTCGCGAGAGACAGCGAACACCGGGGAGCTGTTTTTT
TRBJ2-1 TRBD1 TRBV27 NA CASSLYRGRDEQFF TGTGCCAGCAGTTTATACAGGGGGCGAGATGAGCAGTTCTTC
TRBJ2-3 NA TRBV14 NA CASSHGGRGSTDTQYF TGTGCCAGCAGCCACGGGGGGCGGGGGAGCACAGATACGCAGTATTTT
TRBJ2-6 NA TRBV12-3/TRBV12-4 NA CASSQDGVGANVLTF TGTGCCAGCAGCCAGGACGGTGTCGGGGCCAACGTCCTGACTTTC
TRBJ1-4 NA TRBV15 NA CATSRDATVSEKLFF TGTGCCACCAGCAGAGATGCGACAGTTTCTGAAAAACTGTTTTTT
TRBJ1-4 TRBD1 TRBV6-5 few CASSYTWDRGEREKLFF TGTGCCAGCAGTTACACATGGGACAGGGGAGAGCGTGAAAAACTGTTTTTT
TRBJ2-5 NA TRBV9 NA CASSAPGLQETQYF TGTGCCAGCAGCGCACCGGGACTGCAAGAGACCCAGTACTTC
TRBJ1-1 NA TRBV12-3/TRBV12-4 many CASSSLGGATEAFF TGTGCCAGCAGTTCCTTGGGGGGCGCCACCGAAGCTTTCTTT
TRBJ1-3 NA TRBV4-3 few CASSHGSSSGNTIYF TGCGCCAGCAGCCATGGGAGTTCCTCTGGAAACACCATATATTTT
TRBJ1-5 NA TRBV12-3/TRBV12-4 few CASSFQTWSPQHF TGTGCCAGCAGTTTTCAGACTTGGTCGCCCCAGCATTTT